The rows below give T cell receptor beta chains drawn from one sample of a study of blood T cell repertoires in COVID-19. Measured with immunoSEQ multiplex PCR; TCRdb has only the in-frame clones, and not every one. The data contain about 340,000 clones, 87% of them singletons. Sequenced input: peripheral blood. All receptors come from a woman aged 45-59 years with COVID-19, enrolled during active disease. Each CDR3 is given with its conserved first and last residue. D genes are given only for firm matches. Expanded clones are given a class, and other clones once, few, many or no size at all.

d_call clone_size j_call v_call cdr3_nt cdr3_aa
TRBD1 - TRBJ2-2 TRBV19 TGTGCCAGTAGTCCGGGACAGGGTCCCGGGGAGCTGTTTTTT CASSPGQGPGELFF
TRBD2 - TRBJ2-1 TRBV4-1 TGCGCCAGCAACCAGAGGGAGGGCCTCGATGAGCAGTTCTTC CASNQREGLDEQFF
TRBD1 once TRBJ2-7 TRBV9 TGTGCCAGCAGCGCCGGGACAGGGAGCGAGCAGTACTTC CASSAGTGSEQYF
- - TRBJ2-7 TRBV21-1 TGTGCCAGCAGCAAAGTTAGAGCGGGAGGGACCTACGAGCAGTACTTC CASSKVRAGGTYEQYF
TRBD2 - TRBJ2-7 TRBV5-4 TGTGCCAGCAGCGCCCCGGGCGGGAGGCGGTACGAGCAGTACTTC CASSAPGGRRYEQYF
- - TRBJ1-5 TRBV27 TGTGCCAGCAGGGAGAAAGGGAGAAGCAATCAGCCCCAGCATTTT CASREKGRSNQPQHF
- - TRBJ1-1 TRBV27 TGTGCCAGCAGTTTCTATCAGGGCGTAGTCACTGAAGCTTTCTTT CASSFYQGVVTEAFF
- - TRBJ1-1 TRBV4-3 TGCGCCAGCAGCCAAGAAGGCGGCAGGGGTCCCACTGAAGCTTTCTTT CASSQEGGRGPTEAFF
- - TRBJ1-5 TRBV19 TGTGCCAGTAGTATAGCGGGGGGTAGCAATCAGCCCCAGCATTTT CASSIAGGSNQPQHF
- - TRBJ2-7 TRBV6-2/TRBV6-3 TGTGCCAGCAGTTCTCGGTCTCGGGAGCAGTACTTC CASSSRSREQYF
TRBD1 - TRBJ1-5 TRBV30 TGTGCCTGGAGTGCCGACAGGGCCTCCCTCAATCAGCCCCAGCATTTT CAWSADRASLNQPQHF
TRBD2 - TRBJ2-7 TRBV5-1 TGCGCCAGCAGCTTGGTTAGCGGGAGCACGAGTGAGCAGTACTTC CASSLVSGSTSEQYF
TRBD2 - TRBJ2-1 TRBV18 TGTGCCAGCTCACCAGTTCTGACAGCGGGGTACAATGAGCAGTTCTTC CASSPVLTAGYNEQFF
TRBD1 - TRBJ1-5 TRBV2 TGTGCCAGCAGACGACAGGGGGGGGCTCATCAGCCCCAGCATTTT CASRRQGGAHQPQHF
TRBD2 - TRBJ2-2 TRBV11-2 TGTGCCAGCAGCTTAGTACTACTAGCGGGCGGAGGGTACACCGGGGAGCTGTTTTTT CASSLVLLAGGGYTGELFF
TRBD2 - TRBJ2-3 TRBV18 TGTGCCAGCTCACGGTCTAGCGGAGCCAGCACAGATACGCAGTATTTT CASSRSSGASTDTQYF
TRBD2 - TRBJ2-1 TRBV30 TGTGCCTGGAGTGTCTCCGGGAGGGCCCGGTCCTACAATGAGCAGTTCTTC CAWSVSGRARSYNEQFF
- - TRBJ1-4 TRBV30 TGTGCCTGGAGTACACAGGGAAGGGAAAAACTGTTTTTT CAWSTQGREKLFF
TRBD2 - TRBJ2-3 TRBV12-5 TGTGCTAGTGGTTTAAACAGGGCCCTGGCCACTAGCGGAAACACAGATACGCAGTATTTT CASGLNRALATSGNTDTQYF
TRBD1 - TRBJ2-3 TRBV7-7 TGTGCTAGCAGCCCGCGACAGGGGACCACAGATACGCAGTATTTT CASSPRQGTTDTQYF
- once TRBJ2-2 TRBV5-5 TGTGCCAGCAGCTTGAAGAGCGCCGGCACCGGGGAGCTGTTTTTT CASSLKSAGTGELFF
TRBD2 few TRBJ2-7 TRBV4-3 TGCGCCAGCAGCCAGGATTCGTACACTAGCGTTGGAACCTACGAGCAGTACTTC CASSQDSYTSVGTYEQYF